This is a list of T cell receptor beta chains from one sample in a study of beta chain features in type 1 diabetes. Measured with immunoSEQ multiplex PCR; TCRdb has only the in-frame clones, and not every one. Of under 400,000 clones in the sample, roughly 15% were seen once. The sequenced material came from central memory CD4+ T cells from blood. These receptors all come from a man younger than 45 in good health. Both conserved end residues are part of each CDR3. The D gene is left open where the match is weak. A clone size is listed for some rows: how often the clone was seen (once, few, many), or a class if it is expanded.

>TRBD2|TRBV5-6|TRBJ2-1|14|many
TGTGCCAGCAGCTTGCCCGGGGGGTACAATGAGCAGTTCTTC
CASSLPGGYNEQFF
>NA|TRBV19|TRBJ2-7|12|many
TGTGCCAGTAGCTCCTCAGCCTACGAGCAGTACTTC
CASSSSAYEQYF
>TRBD2|TRBV5-4|TRBJ2-1|16|many
TGTGCCAGCAGCCCAGGACTAGCGGGAGGATTACAGGAGCAGTTCTTC
CASSPGLAGGLQEQFF
>NA|TRBV11-1|TRBJ2-5|15|few
TGTGCCAGCAGCTTAGCCTTCGGACCCCAAGAGACCCAGTACTTC
CASSLAFGPQETQYF
>NA|TRBV7-9|TRBJ1-1|12|few
TGTGCCAGCAGCTTAAAGAACACTGAAGCTTTCTTT
CASSLKNTEAFF
>TRBD1|TRBV7-9|TRBJ1-1|13|few
TGTGCCAGCAGCCCCGGGACAGGGGCTGAAGCTTTCTTT
CASSPGTGAEAFF
>NA|TRBV14|TRBJ1-4|14|NA
TGTGCCAGCAGCCGACGATGGGGTAATGAAAAACTGTTTTTT
CASSRRWGNEKLFF
>NA|TRBV7-9|TRBJ2-3|13|few
TGTGCCAGCAGTCCCGACATAGGGTATACGCAGTATTTT
CASSPDIGYTQYF
>NA|TRBV4-1|TRBJ2-3|17|NA
TGCGCCAGCAGCCAAGAGGGTAGGGGGGGGAGCACAGATACGCAGTATTTT
CASSQEGRGGSTDTQYF
>NA|TRBV6-5|TRBJ2-2|12|NA
TGTGCCAGCAGACGCGGCACCGGGGAGCTGTTTTTT
CASRRGTGELFF
>NA|TRBV5-4|TRBJ2-7|12|few
TGTGCCAGCAGCTCGGAAGGGTTCGAGCAGTACTTC
CASSSEGFEQYF
>TRBD2|TRBV5-1|TRBJ2-1|14|few
TGCGCCAGCAGCCACCCTAGCGGGAGTGGTGAGCAGTTCTTC
CASSHPSGSGEQFF
>NA|TRBV11-3|TRBJ2-7|14|NA
TGTGCCAGCAGCTTACTCGGCTCCTACTACGAGCAGTACTTC
CASSLLGSYYEQYF
>NA|TRBV29-1|TRBJ1-1|13|few
TGCAGCGTTGAGGGGCAGGGGAACACTGAAGCTTTCTTT
CSVEGQGNTEAFF
>TRBD1|TRBV7-9|TRBJ2-1|17|few
TGTGCCAGCAGCTTAGGGATCCACAGGGGGCTCATGGATGAGCAGTTCTTC
CASSLGIHRGLMDEQFF
>NA|TRBV25-1|TRBJ2-1|14|NA
TGTGCCAGCAGTGCCCCCAGGCCGGGCAATGAGCAGTTCTTC
CASSAPRPGNEQFF
>NA|TRBV7-9|TRBJ2-5|12|NA
TGTGCCAGCAGCTTCGGCCAAGAGACCCAGTACTTC
CASSFGQETQYF
>NA|TRBV6-6|TRBJ2-1|14|NA
TGTGCCAGCAGTGTGCGGGACACTGTGGATGAGCAGTTCTTC
CASSVRDTVDEQFF
>NA|TRBV7-2|TRBJ1-1|12|NA
TGTGCCACCCAAGGGGCACCCACTGAAGCTTTCTTT
CATQGAPTEAFF
>NA|TRBV11-2|TRBJ2-5|15|few
TGTGCCAGCAGCCAAAATACTAGGGTACAAGAGACCCAGTACTTC
CASSQNTRVQETQYF
>TRBD1|TRBV19|TRBJ2-2|14|few
TGTGCCAGTAGTGACAGGGGTGGAATCGGGGAGCTGTTTTTT
CASSDRGGIGELFF
>NA|TRBV5-1|TRBJ2-7|10|few
TGCGCCAGCACAACCTACGAGCAGTACTTC
CASTTYEQYF